The rows below give T cell receptor beta chains drawn from one sample of a study of T cell changes during pregnancy in multiple sclerosis. TCRdb keeps only in-frame clones here, not all; method: immunoSEQ multiplex PCR. The sample includes around 78,000 clones, 93% seen only once; the top ten take roughly 2.5%. The sample was peripheral blood, taken in the second trimester of pregnancy. Source of these receptors: a female donor with multiple sclerosis, enrolled in a pregnancy study. CDR3s include the opening cysteine and the closing phenylalanine or tryptophan.

V gene: TRBV9; J gene: TRBJ1-2; CDR3 protein: CASSVDAVTNYGYTF
V gene: TRBV2; J gene: TRBJ2-7; CDR3 protein: CASGIGVGYYEQYF
V gene: TRBV4-1; J gene: TRBJ2-2; CDR3 protein: CASSQTGWNTGELFF
V gene: TRBV5-1; J gene: TRBJ1-6; CDR3 protein: CASSLPESGQGSPLHF
V gene: TRBV7-9; J gene: TRBJ1-1; CDR3 protein: CASSPETGMRTEAFF
V gene: TRBV2; J gene: TRBJ1-5; CDR3 protein: CASRRTGDQPQHF
V gene: TRBV14; J gene: TRBJ2-5; CDR3 protein: CASSQARETQYF
V gene: TRBV13; J gene: TRBJ1-1; CDR3 protein: CASSHRQGEYTEAFF
V gene: TRBV13; J gene: TRBJ1-6; CDR3 protein: CASSWRTGSYNSPLHF
V gene: TRBV25-1; J gene: TRBJ2-1; CDR3 protein: CASSPGSAPIF
V gene: TRBV5-1; J gene: TRBJ2-1; CDR3 protein: CASSSGQGSDEQFF